This T cell receptor beta chain appears in the sequencing data of a study of regulatory T cells in long-lasting Graves disease. Time point denoted: persistent/refractory GD, antithyroid drugs over 5 years with positive TRAb. The authors made the TCR library using RNA they extracted from PBMCs. Patients with Graves' disease were diagnosed by American Thyroid Association guidelines. Findings of the study overall: Investigators studied peripheral blood only, not thyroid tissue. Persistent disease favored TRBV28, TRBJ1-2 and TRBJ2-5.

The CDR3 runs 15 residues. Trimming removed 1 base from V and 6 bases from J, with 16 bases in between. Germline V gene lookup returns CDR1 MGHDK and CDR2 SYGVNS. Arm-PCR with iRepertoire HTBI primers amplified the CDR3 regions for these TCR beta libraries. One entry per CDR3 protein results from TCRdb running MiXCR on the multiplex PCR reads. The table includes approximately 290,000 distinct CDR3 sequences, 20% to 25% detected once. Regarding this clonotype: No antigen is known for it.

The source of this sequence is a female donor with Graves disease. The specimen was peripheral blood mononuclear cells (PBMCs), collected when the disease was refractory, from a patient treated with antithyroid drugs. The chain employs TRBV25-1 and TRBJ2-7; D may be TRBD2 (5 bases). CDR3: CASSESEGLGFEQYF. In DNA form, the CDR3 reads TGTGCCAGCAGTGAATCTGAGGGATTGGGCTTCGAGCAGTACTTC.